Sequencing of this T cell receptor (beta chain) was carried out in a study of Tregs in tolerant kidney transplant recipients (dated by TCRdb to about 2019). Background for the entire study: Transplants used related donors with nonmyeloablative bone marrow transplantation; mixed chimerism was transient in the human trials. Before combined kidney and bone marrow transplantation, this study identified donor-specific regulatory T cells using TCRbeta sequencing and then followed those same cells after transplant.

Broad study findings and their caveats: Because the PCR primers were changed over time for some patients, nucleotide-level comparison could not be performed across the samples from those patients. Biological reproducibility was not directly addressed, though technical replication error appeared minimal. Donor-specific Treg expansion exceeded global Treg expansion in tolerant patients, suggesting antigen-driven rather than nonspecific expansion. Because only a small number of patients were included, the study had limitations, and the results will need to be validated in larger populations as well as under other immunosuppression protocols. Expanding Tregs with activated donor B cells appeared to identify the most biologically relevant and donor-specific TCRbeta repertoire.

The time point label for this specimen denotes: blood sample drawn before combined kidney and bone marrow transplant. Unstimulated Tregs (CD4+CD25+CD127-), CD4+ non-Tregs (CD4+CD25-), CD4 and CD8 cells were FACS-sorted from thawed PBMCs. Patients were several combined kidney and bone marrow transplant recipients from the ITN036ST trial, and only these trial subjects had samples available. Healthy control blood was separated into PBMCs by Ficoll density gradient and cryopreserved, and patient PBMCs were collected both before and after transplant. For TCRbeta CDR3 sequencing, genomic DNA from the sorted cells was extracted using the QIAGEN DNeasy Blood and Tissue Kit. High-throughput TCRbeta CDR3 sequencing was carried out commercially through immunoSEQ, with PCR amplification with bias correction and internal controls included. The authors processed their data as follows. Unique productive TCRbeta sequences were defined by CDR3 nucleotide sequence where primers matched, otherwise by CDR3 amino acid sequence with Vbeta and Jbeta genes. To correct sorting error, sequences shared between sorted populations at a frequency ratio of 2:1 or less were removed; the rest were assigned to the higher population. A sequence counted as donor-reactive if, in CFSE-low cells, the sequence had a frequency of at least 0.01% and was expanded at least 5-fold compared with unstimulated cells. Jensen-Shannon divergence, calculated on the top 100 TCRbeta sequences ranked by frequency, was used to quantify repertoire divergence. For samples with multiple sequencing runs, sorting error was corrected in each run separately before the runs were combined. This immuneACCESS table, as held by TCRdb, lists in-frame sequences with V and J called but not all clones. Of the missing ones, under half trace to an unresolved V gene in checked studies; the others have no known cause. V, J and clone size are those of that table, while D and trimming were read from the DNA. The sample table contains roughly 69,000 clones; only one count was recorded for about 89% of them. The top ten clonotypes cover approximately 0.39% of the sample.

The germline V gene specifies MGHRA as CDR1 and YSYEKL as CDR2. The CDR3 numbers 16 residues from cysteine through phenylalanine. Only CDR3 DNA is held: 48 bases, read in frame from base 1. V is cut back by 1 base and J by 5 bases, with 9 bases in the junction unmatched. Remarks on this clone: Which antigen it targets is not known. No qualities accompany the bases; no much larger clone lies one base away.

The sequences come from CD4+ T cells from blood, collected before the transplant. This TCR came from a human donor who received a combined kidney and bone marrow transplant. The V and J genes are TRBV4-1 and TRBJ2-7; TRBD1 fits 9 bases in the junction. The CDR3 here reads CASSQGWTGAGNEQYF. The bases are TGCGCCAGCAGCCAAGGCTGGACAGGGGCAGGTAACGAGCAGTACTTC.